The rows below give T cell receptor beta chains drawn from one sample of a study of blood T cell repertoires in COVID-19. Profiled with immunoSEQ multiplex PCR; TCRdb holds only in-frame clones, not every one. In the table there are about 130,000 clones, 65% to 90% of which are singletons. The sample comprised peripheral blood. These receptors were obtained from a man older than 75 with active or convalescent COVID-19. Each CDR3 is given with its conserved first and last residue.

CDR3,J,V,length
CASRGEITEAFF,TRBJ1-1,TRBV7-9,12
CASSLGGTGLNSPLHF,TRBJ1-6,TRBV7-8,16
CASSLWGTTPRGYTF,TRBJ1-2,TRBV7-2,15
CSATSGGFPTTEQFF,TRBJ2-1,TRBV29-1,15
CASSFFLAGDYHNSPLHF,TRBJ1-6,TRBV27,18
CASQPSGVYNEQFF,TRBJ2-1,TRBV5-1,14
CAISDGAGGSTKQYF,TRBJ2-7,TRBV10-3,15
CASSLESGSTTDTQYF,TRBJ2-3,TRBV5-1,16
CASSQASGRGDHYNEQFF,TRBJ2-1,TRBV4-1,18
CASSFSGGQYNEQFF,TRBJ2-1,TRBV27,15
CASSLDWQGAYNEQFF,TRBJ2-1,TRBV11-3,16
CASSLARQVPGNTIYF,TRBJ1-3,TRBV11-2,16
CASSLRGREALDTEAFF,TRBJ1-1,TRBV9,17
CATREGGPGNTGELFF,TRBJ2-2,TRBV24-1,16
CASSEFSAGGGQFF,TRBJ2-1,TRBV2,14
CASSSSRGSGTGELFF,TRBJ2-2,TRBV7-3,16
CASSYQTGENTEAFF,TRBJ1-1,TRBV5-8,15
CSVSPGRGEKLFF,TRBJ1-4,TRBV29-1,13
CASSYMIAGSDTQYF,TRBJ2-3,TRBV6-5,15
CASSLETSGNEQFF,TRBJ2-1,TRBV7-8,14
CASRLPGQANEKLFF,TRBJ1-4,TRBV28,15
CASSAGLAGGPSYNEQFF,TRBJ2-1,TRBV7-3,18
CASSLVSGNPSRETQYF,TRBJ2-5,TRBV5-1,17
CAINQGDRGLYEQYF,TRBJ2-7,TRBV10-3,15
CASRSWYNQPQHF,TRBJ1-5,TRBV2,13
CASSVGTSGYNEQFF,TRBJ2-1,TRBV19,15
CAVHLTVHEQYF,TRBJ2-7,TRBV5-5,12
CASSPPLRQETQYF,TRBJ2-5,TRBV3-1/TRBV3-2,14
CASKEGGVAYEQYF,TRBJ2-7,TRBV6-6,14
CASSDGRGKLFF,TRBJ1-4,TRBV25-1,12
CASSWDSVGEKLFF,TRBJ1-4,TRBV2,14
CASSLDGPQQQFF,TRBJ2-1,TRBV11-2,13
CASSPQGTVSYEQYF,TRBJ2-7,TRBV7-2,15
CASSPPSSGGYNEQFF,TRBJ2-1,TRBV18,16
CASSYSPGPSPLHF,TRBJ1-6,TRBV6-5,14
CAWSGAGAYSNQPQHF,TRBJ1-5,TRBV30,16
CASSPRVLAGTDEQFF,TRBJ2-1,TRBV18,16
CASSPGQGSSGNTIYF,TRBJ1-3,TRBV3-1/TRBV3-2,16
CASSFVDSRQTQYF,TRBJ2-5,TRBV27,14
CASSRLVRSGTRSYNEQFF,TRBJ2-1,TRBV7-3,19
CASSLEGHEKLFF,TRBJ1-4,TRBV5-1,13
CASSAEYNYGYTF,TRBJ1-2,TRBV5-1,13
CSATTGGASEPQHF,TRBJ1-5,TRBV29-1,14
CASSREAEVQETQYF,TRBJ2-5,TRBV7-2,15
CASSLPGTGQNTIYF,TRBJ1-3,TRBV3-1/TRBV3-2,15
CASSGTGLLMNTEAFF,TRBJ1-1,TRBV25-1,16
CASSYTYRLGDTQYF,TRBJ2-3,TRBV6-5,15